The 18 T cell receptor beta chains reported below all come from one sample, sequenced in a study of T cells in Graves' hyperthyroidism and ophthalmopathy. The investigators amplified TCR beta CDR3 regions from RNA transcripts. The TCR CDR3 first-round RT-PCR relied on the HTBI primer set. Via MiXCR, TCRdb re-called the multiplex PCR reads, giving one row per CDR3 protein. The table has about 840,000 distinct CDR3 sequences, 35% to 40% seen once. Material for sequencing was blood. The source of these receptors is a man younger than 35 with Graves' hyperthyroidism.

The rearrangement links TRBV2 to TRBJ1-3; tentative D call: TRBD1 (5 bases). Trimming cost V 6 bases and J 0 bases, with 15 bases left between them. Germline loops: CDR1 SNHLY, CDR2 FYNNEI. The CDR3 covers 16 residues. CDR3 residues: CASSWGTPNSGNTIYF. DNA of the CDR3: TGTGCCAGCAGCTGGGGGACCCCGAACTCTGGAAACACCATATATTTT.

This clonotype was observed a few times. The chain is built from TRBV20-1 and TRBJ1-4, with D maybe TRBD1 (5 bases). CDR3 length: 15 amino acids. Germline values: CDR1 DFQATT, CDR2 SNEGSKA (reference sequence). The V gene lost 3 bases and the J gene lost 7 bases, with 18 bases spanning the gap. CDR3 sequence (DNA): TGCAGTGCTAGTACGGAGACCAGGGAGGGTGAAAAACTGTTTTTT. Translation gives CSASTETREGEKLFF.

For the CDR3, the DNA is TGTGCCAGCTTAGGTGAGAGCAATCAGCCCCAGCATTTT. As protein: CASLGESNQPQHF. V gene TRBV25-1 combines with J gene TRBJ1-5; D is ambiguous. Germline values: CDR1 MGHDK, CDR2 SYGVNS. The CDR3 length is 13 residues. Trimming cost V 8 bases and J 1 base, with 9 bases left between them.

This clonotype has just a few counts. The V and J genes are TRBV4-1 and TRBJ1-5, with TRBD1 matching 9 bases. Germline-derived CDR1 and CDR2 are MGHRA and YSYEKL. V lost 0 bases to trimming and J lost 4 bases; unmatched junction nucleotides: 4. This CDR3 has 16 amino acids. DNA for the CDR3: TGCGCCAGCAGCCAAGATGTAGGGACAGGGAATCAGCCCCAGCATTTT. Translated: CASSQDVGTGNQPQHF.

This clonotype was counted only a few times. The CDR3 DNA reads TGCAGTGCTTCACCGGGACATACCTACGAGCAGTACTTC. It encodes CSASPGHTYEQYF. The J gene is TRBJ2-7, the V gene TRBV20-1, with a weak D call TRBD1 (6 bases). V was cut by 5 bases and J by 2 bases, with 13 bases left in between. The CDR3 is made up of 13 amino acids. Looked up from germline, CDR1 is DFQATT and CDR2 is SNEGSKA (reference sequence).

This sequence joins TRBV9 and TRBJ1-1; D gene uncertain. Germline assignment: CDR1 SGDLS and CDR2 YYNGEE. V gave up 1 base and J gave up 1 base, with 5 bases separating them. CDR3 size: 13 residues. The CDR3 region has the DNA TGTGCCAGCAGCGTAAAGGAGAACACTGAAGCTTTCTTT. Translating it yields CASSVKENTEAFF.

This clonotype was detected a few times. The chain carries TRBV20-1 and TRBJ2-7, with D perhaps TRBD1 (6 bases). In germline, CDR1 is DFQATT, CDR2 SNEGSKA (reference sequence). The CDR3 runs to 15 residues. The ends were cut back, 0 bases at V and 1 base at J, with 13 bases in the middle. This CDR3 reads CSARDTRQVSYEQYF. DNA for the CDR3: TGCAGTGCTAGAGATACTAGACAGGTTTCCTACGAGCAGTACTTC.

With respect to this clonotype: Germline is not matched at one junction end, which may reflect a read error. The chain combines TRBV4-1 with TRBJ2-5; D is unresolved. The CDR3 has 15 residues. Germline-derived CDR1 and CDR2 are MGHRA and YSYEKL. The CDR3 nucleotides read TGTGCCAGCAGCCAGGAACACCATGTGGGGGAGACCCAGTACTTC. Its protein product is CASSQEHHVGETQYF.

The sample holds many counts of this clonotype. The chain recombines TRBV29-1 with TRBJ1-4; D possibly corresponds to TRBD1 (5 bases). V lost 5 bases to trimming and J lost 3 bases, with 7 bases between them. This CDR3 is 12 amino acids long. Germline values: CDR1 SQVTM, CDR2 ANQGSEA. The CDR3, as DNA: TGCAGCGTTCAGGGCCCTAATGAAAAACTGTTTTTT. It yields the protein CSVQGPNEKLFF.

In this sample, this clonotype turned up a few times. The chain has TRBV20-1 and TRBJ1-5; 11 bases are shared with TRBD1. J was trimmed by 7 bases and V by 0 bases; bases with no gene match: 2. This CDR3 spans 14 amino acids. Looked up from germline, CDR1 is DFQATT and CDR2 is SNEGSKA (reference sequence). CDR3 DNA: TGCAGTGCTAGAGAGGGACAGGGGGAACAGCCCCAGCATTTT. Its translation is CSAREGQGEQPQHF.

The chain recombines TRBV25-1 with TRBJ1-1; no clear D gene. The CDR3 loop spans 14 amino acids. Germline V gene lookup returns CDR1 MGHDK and CDR2 SYGVNS. Trimming removed 5 bases at V and 1 base at J, with 11 bases between. The CDR3 DNA reads TGTGCCAGCAGTTTAGTAGGCTGGAACACTGAAGCTTTCTTT. Translating it yields CASSLVGWNTEAFF.

This clonotype appeared many times. V and J are TRBV10-2 and TRBJ2-7, with D possibly matching TRBD2 (5 bases). This CDR3 comprises 14 residues. V was clipped by 3 bases and J by 3 bases, with 12 bases between them. Germline CDR1 WSHSY, CDR2 SAAADI. This chain's CDR3 is CASSDIYEGYEQYF. In nucleotides, the CDR3 is TGCGCCAGCAGTGATATCTATGAGGGCTACGAGCAGTACTTC.

V is TRBV11-1 and J is TRBJ2-6; unclear D gene. The V and J ends lost 2 bases and 0 bases respectively, with 8 bases between them. The CDR3 runs 16 residues. Germline V gene sequence: CDR1 SGHAT, CDR2 FQDESV (reference sequence). The CDR3 nucleotides read TGTGCCAGCAGCTTATGGACCCTCTCTGGGGCCAACGTCCTGACTTTC. Residues: CASSLWTLSGANVLTF.

This clonotype was detected only a few times. The chain is built from TRBV12-3 or TRBV12-4 and TRBJ1-6; a weak D match, TRBD1 (6 bases). V shed 4 bases and J shed 5 bases, with 15 bases lying between them. This CDR3 contains 16 residues. In nucleotides, the CDR3 is TGTGCCAGCAGTTCCTCTACGGGGGCTAATAATTCACCCCTCCACTTT. It encodes CASSSSTGANNSPLHF.

In this sample, this clonotype turned up many times. This rearrangement joins TRBV7-9 to TRBJ1-4, with a tentative D call TRBD1 (6 bases). V lost 3 bases to trimming and J lost 6 bases, with 11 bases between them. The CDR3 runs 14 residues. The germline V gene encodes CDR1 SEHNR and CDR2 FQNEAQ (reference sequence). The CDR3 nucleotides read TGTGCCAGCAGCTTCGGGGGCGGTGATGAAAAACTGTTTTTT. Translated: CASSFGGGDEKLFF.

This clonotype was seen ten or more times. The gene calls are TRBV29-1 and TRBJ1-1, with D tentatively TRBD1 (6 bases). The CDR3 extends over 12 amino acids. The V end lost 6 bases, the J end lost 5 bases, and 13 bases lay between the germline ends. CDR1 is SQVTM, CDR2 ANQGSEA, per germline. In DNA form, the CDR3 reads TGCAGCGTGGCCAGGGGTGGTACTGAAGCTTTCTTT. This translates into CSVARGGTEAFF.

This clonotype was seen a few times. V gene TRBV29-1 combines with J gene TRBJ1-2; D ambiguous. This CDR3 spans 11 amino acids. Germline V gene lookup returns CDR1 SQVTM and CDR2 ANQGSEA. The V and J ends lost 4 bases and 6 bases respectively, with 9 bases between them. CDR3 sequence reads: CSVAGGDGYTF. Written as DNA, the CDR3 is TGCAGCGTTGCCGGTGGGGATGGCTACACCTTC.

V and J are TRBV11-1 and TRBJ1-1; D remains unclear. The germline V and J ends were trimmed by 10 bases and 0 bases, with 18 bases remaining between them. Germline V gene lookup returns CDR1 SGHAT and CDR2 FQDESV (reference sequence). The CDR3 covers 15 residues. The CDR3 DNA reads TGTGCCATCTCACAAGGTGCAGTACTGAACACTGAAGCTTTCTTT. Protein: CAISQGAVLNTEAFF. The full variable domain, rest sourced from reference TRBV11-1 and TRBJ1-1, is EAEVAQSPRYKITEKSQAVAFWCDPISGHATLYWYRQILGQGPELLVQFQDESVVDDSQLPKDRFSAERLKGVDSTLKIQPAELGDSAMYLCAISQGAVLNTEAFFGQGTRLTVV.